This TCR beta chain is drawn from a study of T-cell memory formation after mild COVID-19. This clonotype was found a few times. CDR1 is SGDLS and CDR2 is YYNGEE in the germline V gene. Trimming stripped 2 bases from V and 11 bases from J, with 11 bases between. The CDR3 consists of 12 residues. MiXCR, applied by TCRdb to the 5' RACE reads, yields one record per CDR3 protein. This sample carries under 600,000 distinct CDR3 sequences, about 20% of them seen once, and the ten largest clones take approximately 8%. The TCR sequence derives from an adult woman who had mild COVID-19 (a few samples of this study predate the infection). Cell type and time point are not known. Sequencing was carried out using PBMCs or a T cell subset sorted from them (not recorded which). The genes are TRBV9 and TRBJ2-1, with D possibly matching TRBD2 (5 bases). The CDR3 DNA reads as TGTGCCAGCAGCGTCAAGCGCGGGCAGCAGTTCTTC. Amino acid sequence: CASSVKRGQQFF. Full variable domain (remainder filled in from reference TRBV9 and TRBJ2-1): DSGVTQTPKHLITATGQRVTLRCSPRSGDLSVYWYQQSLDQGLQFLIQYYNGEERAKGNILERFSAQQFPDLHSELNLSSLELGDSALYFCASSVKRGQQFFGPGTRLTVL.